These 2 T cell receptor beta chains were sequenced from one sample in a study of human T cells and chemical hapten exposure. Using its own MiXCR run on the RACE reads, TCRdb lists one record per CDR3 protein. This sample has about 52,000 distinct CDR3 sequences, with 9.5% to 10% found just once. Time point reported: pre-sensitization, week 0. Treatment given: therapeutic diphenylcyclopropenone sensitization with weekly scalp DPC. Total RNA extraction was carried out from unfractionated whole blood. Sequenced here: whole blood, sampled in connection with sensitization to the hapten diphenylcyclopropenone (DPC). The receptors were gathered from a woman aged 25 to 39 with alopecia areata. Some clones in this sample may be carry-over from other donors' samples.

This clonotype was counted ten times or more. V gene TRBV28 combines with J gene TRBJ2-7; D not certain. The V gene lost 6 bases and the J gene lost 4 bases, with 13 bases spanning the gap. The CDR3 spans 13 residues. Germline CDR1 is MDHEN and CDR2 is SYDVKM. For the CDR3, the DNA is TGTGCCAGCAGGACTCGGGCAAATTACGAGCAGTACTTC. Its translation is CASRTRANYEQYF. Full variable domain (remainder filled in from reference TRBV28 and TRBJ2-7): DVKVTQSSRYLVKRTGEKVFLECVQDMDHENMFWYRQDPGLGLRLIYFSYDVKMKEKGDIPEGYSVSREKKERFSLILESASTNQTSMYLCASRTRANYEQYFGPGTRLTVT.

This clonotype was picked up many times. V and J are TRBV4-2 and TRBJ1-4; tentative D call: TRBD1 (5 bases). Germline loops: CDR1 LGHNA, CDR2 YNFKEQ. V shed 0 bases and J shed 1 base, with 9 bases lying between them. The length of the CDR3 is 16 residues. CDR3 nucleotide sequence: TGTGCCAGCAGCCAAGATTCGAGGGGAACTAATGAAAAACTGTTTTTT. Its protein product is CASSQDSRGTNEKLFF.